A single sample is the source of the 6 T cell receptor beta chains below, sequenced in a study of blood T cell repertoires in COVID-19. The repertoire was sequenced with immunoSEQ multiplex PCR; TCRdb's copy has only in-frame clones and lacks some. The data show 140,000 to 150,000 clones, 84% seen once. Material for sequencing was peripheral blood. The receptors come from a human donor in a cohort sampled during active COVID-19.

CDR3 sequence (DNA): TGCGCCAGCAGCCAAGACGGGTTAACGGCTTTCTTT. As protein: CASSQDGLTAFF. The V call is TRBV4-1, the J call TRBJ1-1, with D unclear. From germline, CDR1 is MGHRA and CDR2 YSYEKL. The V end lost 0 bases, the J end lost 11 bases, and 10 bases lay between the germline ends. The CDR3 covers 12 residues.

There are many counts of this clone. The CDR3 spells CASSYPGGKNIQYF. For the CDR3, the DNA is TGTGCCAGCAGTTACCCAGGGGGCAAAAACATTCAGTACTTC. The genes are TRBV6-2 or TRBV6-3 and TRBJ2-4; 7 nucleotides match TRBD1. V lost 2 bases and J lost 3; bases outside the gene matches: 1. This CDR3 spans 14 amino acids. Germline CDR1 reads MNHEY; CDR2 reads SVGEGT.

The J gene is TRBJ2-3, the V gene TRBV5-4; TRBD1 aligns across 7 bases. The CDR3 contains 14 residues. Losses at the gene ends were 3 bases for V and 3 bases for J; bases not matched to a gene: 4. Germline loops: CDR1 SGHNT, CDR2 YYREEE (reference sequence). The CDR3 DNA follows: TGTGCCAGCAGCTCGAGGGGGCGGACAGATACGCAGTATTTT. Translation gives CASSSRGRTDTQYF.

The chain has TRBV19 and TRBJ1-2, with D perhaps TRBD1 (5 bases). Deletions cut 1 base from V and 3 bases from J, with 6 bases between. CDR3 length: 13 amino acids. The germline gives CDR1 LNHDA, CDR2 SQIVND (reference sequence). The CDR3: CASSIGRDYGYTF. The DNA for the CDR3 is TGTGCCAGTAGTATAGGCAGGGACTATGGCTACACCTTC.

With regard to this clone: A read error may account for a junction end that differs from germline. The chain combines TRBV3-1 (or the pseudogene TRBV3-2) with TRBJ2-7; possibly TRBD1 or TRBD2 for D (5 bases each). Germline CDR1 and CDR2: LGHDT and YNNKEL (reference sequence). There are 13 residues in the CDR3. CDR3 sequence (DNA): TGTGCCAGCACCCAAGGGGAGTCCTACGAGCAGTACTTC. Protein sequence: CASTQGESYEQYF.

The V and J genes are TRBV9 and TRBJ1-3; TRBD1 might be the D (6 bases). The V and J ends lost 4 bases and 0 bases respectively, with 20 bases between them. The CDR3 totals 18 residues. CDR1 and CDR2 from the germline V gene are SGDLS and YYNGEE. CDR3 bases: TGTGCCAGCAGCTCCAGCTCTCCTACAGGGACCTCTGGAAACACCATATATTTT. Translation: CASSSSSPTGTSGNTIYF.